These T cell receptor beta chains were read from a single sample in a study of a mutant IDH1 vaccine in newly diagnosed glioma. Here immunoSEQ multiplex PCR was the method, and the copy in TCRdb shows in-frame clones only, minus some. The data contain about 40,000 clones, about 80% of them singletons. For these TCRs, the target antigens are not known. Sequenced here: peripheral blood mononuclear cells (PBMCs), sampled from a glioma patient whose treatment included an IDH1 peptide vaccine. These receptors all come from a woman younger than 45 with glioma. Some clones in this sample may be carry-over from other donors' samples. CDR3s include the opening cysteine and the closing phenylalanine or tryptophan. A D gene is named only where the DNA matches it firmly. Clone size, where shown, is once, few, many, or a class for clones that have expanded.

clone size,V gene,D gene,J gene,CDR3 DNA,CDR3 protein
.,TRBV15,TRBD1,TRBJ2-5,TGTGCCACCAGCGGGGGACAGGGGGCAGTGGAGACCCAGTACTTC,CATSGGQGAVETQYF
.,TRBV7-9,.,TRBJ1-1,TGTGCCAGCAGGGGGGGGAACACTGAAGCTTTCTTT,CASRGGNTEAFF
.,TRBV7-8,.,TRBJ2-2,TGTGCCAGCAGCTTAGGTAGTAGCGCCGGGGAGCTGTTTTTT,CASSLGSSAGELFF
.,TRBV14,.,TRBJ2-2,TGTGCCAGCAGCCAAGATTCGGTTCGGACCCGATCGAGGACCGGGGAGCTGTTTTTT,CASSQDSVRTRSRTGELFF
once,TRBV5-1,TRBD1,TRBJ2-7,TGCGCCAGCAGCCCGGGACAGGGAGCCTACGAGCAGTACTTC,CASSPGQGAYEQYF
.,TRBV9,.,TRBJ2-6,TGTGCCAGCAGCGTAGTTGGACACACAAGCTCTGGGGCCAACGTCCTGACTTTC,CASSVVGHTSSGANVLTF
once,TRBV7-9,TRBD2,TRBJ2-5,TGTGCCAGCGGACCCCCGGGACTAAACCAAGAGACCCAGTACTTC,CASGPPGLNQETQYF
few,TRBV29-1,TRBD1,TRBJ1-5,TGCAGCGTTGCAGGGGGTTTCAATCAGCCCCAGCATTTT,CSVAGGFNQPQHF
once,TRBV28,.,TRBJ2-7,TGTGCCAGCAGCGATGGACTCTCCTACGAGCAGTACTTC,CASSDGLSYEQYF
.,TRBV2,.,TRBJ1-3,TGTGCCAGCAGGTCAGGGTACTCTGGAAACACCATATATTTT,CASRSGYSGNTIYF
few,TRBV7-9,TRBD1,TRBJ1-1,TGTGCCAGCAGCTTGGGGACAGCAAACACTGAAGCTTTCTTT,CASSLGTANTEAFF
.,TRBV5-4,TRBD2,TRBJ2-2,TGTGCCAGCAGCTGGAAGCGGGAGATCCCCGGGGAGCTGTTTTTT,CASSWKREIPGELFF
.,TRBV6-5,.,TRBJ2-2,TGTGCCAGCAGGTCCCGGCGGCGCACCGGGGAGCTGTTTTTT,CASRSRRRTGELFF
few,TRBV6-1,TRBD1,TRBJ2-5,TGTGCCAGCAGTGCGAGTAGGGGGCAAGGGACCCAGTACTTC,CASSASRGQGTQYF
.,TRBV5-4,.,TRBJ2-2,TGTGCCAGCAGCCTTGGGGGGGGCAGGAACACCGGGGAGCTGTTTTTT,CASSLGGGRNTGELFF
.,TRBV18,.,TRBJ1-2,TGTGCCAGCTCACCACCGAGGGCAAATCTCGGCTACACCTTC,CASSPPRANLGYTF
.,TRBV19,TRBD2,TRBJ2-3,TGTGCCAGTAGAGTGAGCGCGGGGGGCACAGATACGCAGTATTTT,CASRVSAGGTDTQYF
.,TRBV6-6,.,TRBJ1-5,TGTGCCAGCAGTTACCCCCGGACACATAGCAATCAGCCCCAGCATTTT,CASSYPRTHSNQPQHF
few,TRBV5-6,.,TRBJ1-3,TGTGCCAGCAGCTCTTTTCGTTTTGACTCTGGAAACACCATATATTTT,CASSSFRFDSGNTIYF
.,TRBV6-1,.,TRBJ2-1,TGTGCCAGCAGTGAAGGTGCCAACAGGGTCGGTGAGCAGTTCTTC,CASSEGANRVGEQFF
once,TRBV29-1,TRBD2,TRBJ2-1,TGCAGCGTTGGGCAGCGGGAGGCGATCTACAATGAGCAGTTCTTC,CSVGQREAIYNEQFF
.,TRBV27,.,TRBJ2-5,TGTGCCAGCAGTTTTCGAACAATGGAGACCCAGTACTTC,CASSFRTMETQYF
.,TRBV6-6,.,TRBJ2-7,TGTGCCAGCAGTTACTCCGGGACCAAGAGCGAGCAGTACTTC,CASSYSGTKSEQYF
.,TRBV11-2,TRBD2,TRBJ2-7,TGTGCCAGCAGCTCGCCGGGACTAGCGGGACCCAAGGAGCAGTACTTC,CASSSPGLAGPKEQYF
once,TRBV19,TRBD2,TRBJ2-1,TGTGCCAGTAGTCTGGTAGCGGGAGGCTACAATGAGCAGTTCTTC,CASSLVAGGYNEQFF
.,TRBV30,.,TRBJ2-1,TGTGCCTGGAGTGAAGGCGGACTGTACAATGAGCAGTTCTTC,CAWSEGGLYNEQFF
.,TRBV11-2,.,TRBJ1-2,TGTGCCAGCAGCCCGAAAGGGTATGGCTACACCTTC,CASSPKGYGYTF
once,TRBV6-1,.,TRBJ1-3,TGTGCCAGCAGTGCATCGGCCGGCAGGAACACCATATATTTT,CASSASAGRNTIYF
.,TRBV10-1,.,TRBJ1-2,TGCGCCAGCAGTGAGTCGAAAGGGGGATCTTGGTATGGCTACACCTTC,CASSESKGGSWYGYTF
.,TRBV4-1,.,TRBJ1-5,TGCGCCAGCAGCCAAGAATCCGGGTCCAATCAGCCCCAGCATTTT,CASSQESGSNQPQHF
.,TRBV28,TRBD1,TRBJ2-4,TGTGCCAGTCTCGACAGGGACAAAAACATTCAGTACTTC,CASLDRDKNIQYF
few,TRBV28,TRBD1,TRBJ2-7,TGTGCCAGCAGCCCCCCCGGGACAGGGATATACGAGCAGTACTTC,CASSPPGTGIYEQYF
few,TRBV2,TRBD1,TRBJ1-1,TGTGCCAGCAGTACACAGGGGATGAACACTGAAGCTTTCTTT,CASSTQGMNTEAFF
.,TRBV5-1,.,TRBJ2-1,TGCGCCAGCAGCTTACATCCGGACAAATTCAATGAGCAGTTCTTC,CASSLHPDKFNEQFF
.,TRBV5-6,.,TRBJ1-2,TGTGCCAGCAGCTTGGGTCTCCGAGATTATGGCTACACCTTC,CASSLGLRDYGYTF
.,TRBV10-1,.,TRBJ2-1,TGCGCCAGCAGTGAAGGGTATGAGCAGTTCTTC,CASSEGYEQFF
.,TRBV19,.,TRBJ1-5,TGTGCCAGTAGTATAGACAGGAAACCTAATCAGCCCCAGCATTTT,CASSIDRKPNQPQHF
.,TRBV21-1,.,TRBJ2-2,TGTGCCAGCAGCTCTAGACCGTCCGACAGGGAGGGAACCGGGGAGCTGTTTTTT,CASSSRPSDREGTGELFF
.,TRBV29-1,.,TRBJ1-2,TGCAGCGTTCCGGGACGGATGAACTATGGCTACACCTTC,CSVPGRMNYGYTF
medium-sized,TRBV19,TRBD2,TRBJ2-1,TGTGCCAGTAACCCTTCTAGCGGGCCCTACAATGAGCAGTTCTTC,CASNPSSGPYNEQFF
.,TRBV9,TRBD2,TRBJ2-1,TGTGCCAGCAGTCCCGCGGGGGGGGATGGCAATGAGCAGTTCTTC,CASSPAGGDGNEQFF